These 21 T cell receptor beta chains were sequenced from one sample in a study of shared clonotypes between healthy human individuals. Only in-frame clones appear in the TCRdb table, and some are missing; sequencing was by immunoSEQ multiplex PCR. The sample records about 470,000 clones, around 79% being singletons. The sequenced sample consisted of PBMCs. These receptors were collected from a woman in her 40s in good health. Some clones in this sample may be carry-over from other donors' samples.

The V gene is TRBV28, the J gene TRBJ1-5, with a weak D call TRBD1 (5 bases). Deletions cut 3 bases from V and 6 bases from J, with 12 bases between. The germline gives CDR1 MDHEN, CDR2 SYDVKM. The CDR3 length is 14 residues. CDR3 sequence (DNA): TGTGCCAGCAGTTTGGGGAGGGGCACTCAGCCCCAGCATTTT. Translating it yields CASSLGRGTQPQHF.

The gene calls are TRBV5-4 and TRBJ1-1; maybe TRBD1 (5 bases). The CDR3 extends over 12 amino acids. Germline V lookup: CDR1 SGHNT, CDR2 YYREEE (reference sequence). V was pared by 3 bases and J by 6 bases, with 9 bases between. The CDR3 DNA reads TGTGCCAGCAGCTATGACAGTCCTGAAGCTTTCTTT. Its translation is CASSYDSPEAFF.

This chain links TRBV7-6 with TRBJ2-1, with D possibly matching TRBD2 (6 bases). Looked up from germline, CDR1 is SGHVS and CDR2 is FNYEAQ. The CDR3 spans 15 residues. Trimming cost V 3 bases and J 0 bases, with 9 bases left between them. CDR3 amino acids: CASSLRGSSYNEQFF. The CDR3 DNA reads TGTGCCAGCAGCTTGCGGGGTAGCTCCTACAATGAGCAGTTCTTC.

About this clone: Likely a read error: the CDR3 ends without its conserved phenylalanine or tryptophan. The chain uses TRBV6-6 and TRBJ1-1; no definite D call. The CDR3 is 13 residues long. CDR1 is MNHNY, CDR2 SVGAGI, per germline (reference sequence). The germline V and J ends were trimmed by 8 bases and 2 bases, with 12 bases remaining between them. DNA for the CDR3: TGTGCCAGCGGTGCAGTATCTAACACTGAAGCTTTCTGT. It is translated as CASGAVSNTEAFC.

This chain connects TRBV28 to TRBJ2-1; 9 bases match TRBD1. V lost 5 bases to trimming and J lost 7 bases; unmatched junction nucleotides: 12. CDR3 size: 16 residues. Germline CDR1 reads MDHEN; CDR2 reads SYDVKM. The CDR3 sequence is CASSTPGQGGINEQFF. As DNA, the CDR3 is TGTGCCAGCAGTACACCGGGACAGGGCGGGATAAATGAGCAGTTCTTC.

CDR3 residues: CASSSPGQAYLSYEQYF. In nucleotides, the CDR3 is TGTGCCAGCAGTTCCCCAGGGCAGGCTTATCTCTCCTACGAGCAGTACTTC. The J gene is TRBJ2-7, the V gene TRBV28, with a tentative D call TRBD1 (5 bases). The length of the CDR3 is 17 residues. CDR1 and CDR2 (germline): MDHEN, SYDVKM. The V end was cut by 4 bases, the J end by 0 bases, with 19 bases between.

With regard to this clone: Other DNA sequences of this sample code for an identical CDR3. The chain is built from TRBV18 and TRBJ1-2; D is ambiguous. From germline, CDR1 is KGHSH and CDR2 LQKENI. CDR3 size: 13 residues. The V end lost 4 bases, the J end lost 2 bases, and 8 bases lay between the germline ends. The CDR3 region is CASSLDGNYGYTF. CDR3 bases: TGTGCCAGCTCACTCGACGGGAACTATGGCTACACCTTC.

Worth noting for this clone: The germline gene is not matched at one end of the junction; a read error may be the cause. The chain employs TRBV2 and TRBJ2-7, with 9 positions matching TRBD2. CDR1 and CDR2 from the germline V gene are SNHLY and FYNNEI. The CDR3 extends over 12 amino acids. The CDR3 DNA sequence: TGTGCCAGCAGTGAACTAGCGGGACAGCTTCTCTTC. Its translation: CASSELAGQLLF.

This clone was seen a handful of times. The rearrangement links TRBV27 to TRBJ2-1; 9 bases line up with TRBD2. The germline gives CDR1 MNHEY, CDR2 SMNVEV (reference sequence). After removal of 6 bases from V and 3 bases from J, the junction contained 6 bases not matched to a gene. The length of the CDR3 is 15 residues. The chain's CDR3 is CASRRLAASYNEQFF. Written as DNA, the CDR3 is TGTGCCAGCAGGAGACTAGCGGCGAGCTACAATGAGCAGTTCTTC.

This chain links TRBV28 with TRBJ2-2; 9 bases line up with TRBD1. V was pared by 6 bases and J by 4 bases, with 6 bases of the junction left unmatched. The CDR3 is 15 residues long. The germline CDR1 and CDR2 sequences are MDHEN and SYDVKM. The CDR3 is CASRSGTGSTGELFF. CDR3 bases: TGTGCCAGCAGATCCGGGACAGGGTCCACCGGGGAGCTGTTTTTT.

The chain couples TRBV6-1 to TRBJ1-2; tentative D call: TRBD1 (5 bases). CDR3 length: 14 amino acids. V was cut by 5 bases and J by 0 bases, with 10 bases left in between. Per the germline V gene, CDR1 is MNHNS and CDR2 is SASEGT. CDR3 nucleotide sequence: TGTGCCAGCAGTACAGGATTCGCTAACTATGGCTACACCTTC. It specifies CASSTGFANYGYTF.

The rearrangement uses TRBV15 and TRBJ1-2; 7 bases fit TRBD1. Germline CDR1 reads LNHNV; CDR2 reads YYDKDF (reference sequence). Trimming took 1 base from V and 4 from J; bases not matched to a gene: 12. CDR3 length: 17 residues. CDR3 sequence reads: CATSRAPLTGSGYGYTF. The CDR3 DNA reads as TGTGCCACCAGCAGAGCACCCCTGACAGGGTCAGGCTATGGCTACACCTTC.

The V and J genes are TRBV4-2 and TRBJ2-1, with D perhaps TRBD2 (5 bases). Germline V CDR1 and CDR2: LGHNA, YNFKEQ. The CDR3 length is 18 residues. The V gene lost 0 bases and the J gene lost 0 bases, with 15 bases spanning the gap. CDR3 nucleotides: TGTGCCAGCAGCCAAGAGGTGACGAGCGGAGGCTCCTACAATGAGCAGTTCTTC. Its protein is CASSQEVTSGGSYNEQFF.

On this clone: The sample contains more than one DNA sequence encoding this CDR3. The rearrangement links TRBV19 to TRBJ2-1; D remains unclear. Germline assignment: CDR1 LNHDA and CDR2 SQIVND (reference sequence). The CDR3 runs to 11 residues. V lost 7 bases and J lost 4, with 5 bases in between. The CDR3 DNA reads TGTGCCAGTAAGGCGTACAATGAGCAGTTCTTC. Translating gives CASKAYNEQFF. The full variable domain, in which reference TRBV19 and TRBJ2-1 provide the parts outside the CDR3, is DGGITQSPKYLFRKEGQNVTLSCEQNLNHDAMYWYRQDPGQGLRLIYYSQIVNDFQKGDIAEGYSVSREKKESFPLTVTSAQKNPTAFYLCASKAYNEQFFGPGTRLTVL.

The DNA of the CDR3 is TGTGCCAGCTCACCACCTGCAGGACAGGGGTACGAGCAGTACTTC. The encoded protein is CASSPPAGQGYEQYF. V usage is TRBV18 and J usage is TRBJ2-7; 9 bases agree with TRBD1. Germline lookup yields CDR1 KGHSH and CDR2 LQKENI. V shed 0 bases, J shed 4 bases, and the junction held 4 bases outside the gene matches. The CDR3 extends over 15 amino acids. The full variable domain, in which reference TRBV18 and TRBJ2-7 provide the parts outside the CDR3, is NAGVMQNPRHLVRRRGQEARLRCSPMKGHSHVYWYRQLPEEGLKFMVYLQKENIIDESGMPKERFSAEFPKEGPSILRIQQVVRGDSAAYFCASSPPAGQGYEQYFGPGTRLTVT.

This clone was detected once. The V call is TRBV4-2, the J call TRBJ1-4, with 11 bases matching TRBD1. V lost 3 bases, J lost 6 bases, and 6 bases stayed unmatched. The germline V gene has CDR1 LGHNA and CDR2 YNFKEQ. CDR3 length: 16 amino acids. The CDR3 coding sequence is TGTGCCAGCAGCCAGGAACCGGGACAGGGGGATGAAAAACTGTTTTTT. Translated: CASSQEPGQGDEKLFF.

The chain uses TRBV28 and TRBJ1-2, with 12 bases matching TRBD1. Unmatched junction bases numbered 5, after V lost 2 bases and J lost 7 bases. This CDR3 has 15 amino acids. The germline V gene has CDR1 MDHEN and CDR2 SYDVKM. The chain's CDR3 is CASSLVGQGAFGYTF. CDR3 nucleotides: TGTGCCAGCAGTTTAGTGGGACAGGGGGCGTTTGGCTACACCTTC.

This clone was counted only a few times. The chain uses TRBV2 and TRBJ2-7; TRBD2 is a possible D gene (6 bases). The CDR3 covers 15 residues. Per germline, CDR1 SNHLY and CDR2 FYNNEI. V dropped 1 base and J dropped 2 bases, with 12 bases sitting between them. This CDR3 reads CASSEGRGETYEQYF. The CDR3 coding sequence is TGTGCCAGCAGTGAAGGTCGCGGGGAAACCTACGAGCAGTACTTC.

The V call is TRBV28, the J call TRBJ1-3; D ambiguous. The CDR3 length is 14 residues. Trimming took 7 bases from V and 6 from J, leaving 16 bases between them. Germline V lookup: CDR1 MDHEN, CDR2 SYDVKM. The CDR3, as DNA: TGTGCCAGCACACCTCAAATTTATGTAAACACCATATATTTT. Protein sequence: CASTPQIYVNTIYF.

The V gene is TRBV4-3, the J gene TRBJ2-5; 7 bases agree with TRBD1. CDR1 is LGHNA and CDR2 is YSLEER in the germline V gene. This CDR3 comprises 14 residues. J gave up 4 bases and V 4 bases, and 6 bases lay outside the gene matches. The CDR3 loop is CASSLGQFVETQYF. CDR3 DNA: TGCGCCAGCAGCCTGGGACAGTTTGTAGAGACCCAGTACTTC.

The chain combines TRBV5-4 with TRBJ2-1; TRBD2 aligns across 7 bases. This CDR3 is 15 amino acids long. From germline, CDR1 is SGHNT and CDR2 YYREEE (reference sequence). V gave up 3 bases and J gave up 5 bases; unmatched junction bases: 8. The CDR3 loop is CASSSKREGDNEQFF. Here the CDR3 DNA reads TGTGCCAGCAGCTCTAAGAGGGAGGGCGACAATGAGCAGTTCTTC.